This T cell receptor beta chain was documented in a study of T cells in Graves' hyperthyroidism and ophthalmopathy. CDR3 length: 19 amino acids. Germline trimming cut 2 bases from V and 4 bases from J; bases unmatched to any gene: 14. Germline CDR1 reads KGHDR; CDR2 reads SFDVKD. TCR beta CDR3 sequences were amplified from RNA transcripts. The HTBI primer set served for first-round RT-PCR of the TCR CDR3. TCRdb re-derived calls from the multiplex PCR reads in MiXCR, one entry per CDR3 protein. The sample contains 480,000 or so distinct CDR3 sequences, roughly an eighth of which appear only once. This clonotype was seen repeatedly, ten times or more.

The gene calls are TRBV24-1 and TRBJ2-2, with TRBD1 identical over 8 bases. The sample was blood. The TCR was taken from a woman aged 18 to 35 with Graves' hyperthyroidism. The CDR3 is CATSDSIGQGRGLTGELFF. In nucleotides, the CDR3 is TGTGCCACCAGTGATTCGATTGGACAGGGCAGGGGGCTCACCGGGGAGCTGTTTTTT.